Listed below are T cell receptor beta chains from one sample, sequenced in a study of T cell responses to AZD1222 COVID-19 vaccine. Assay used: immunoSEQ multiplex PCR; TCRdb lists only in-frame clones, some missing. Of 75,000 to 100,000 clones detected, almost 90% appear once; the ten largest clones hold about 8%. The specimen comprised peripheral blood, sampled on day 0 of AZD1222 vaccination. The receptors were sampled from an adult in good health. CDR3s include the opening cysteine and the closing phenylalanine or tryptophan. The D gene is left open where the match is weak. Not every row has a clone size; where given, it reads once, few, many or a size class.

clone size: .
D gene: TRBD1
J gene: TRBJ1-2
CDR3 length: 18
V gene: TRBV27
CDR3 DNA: TGTGCCAGCAGTTTATTAGGGGGACAGGGGGTTTCGGTGGGAGGCTACACCTTC
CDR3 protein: CASSLLGGQGVSVGGYTF

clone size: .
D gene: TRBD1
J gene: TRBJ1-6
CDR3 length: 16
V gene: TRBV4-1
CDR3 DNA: TGCGCCAGCAGCCAAGACGTCACAGGGGCGAGTTCACCCCTCCACTTT
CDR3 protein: CASSQDVTGASSPLHF

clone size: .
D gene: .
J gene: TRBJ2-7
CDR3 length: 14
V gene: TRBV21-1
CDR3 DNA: TGTGCCAGGTACGGCAGGGGCCACCGTCGCGAGCAGTACTTC
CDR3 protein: CARYGRGHRREQYF

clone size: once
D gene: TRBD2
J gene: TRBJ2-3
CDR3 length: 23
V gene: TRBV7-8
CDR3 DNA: TGTGCCAGCAGCCGAACGGTGGCTAGCGGGGGCCAGCGAAACCTGGGTAGTACAGATACGCAGTATTTT
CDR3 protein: CASSRTVASGGQRNLGSTDTQYF

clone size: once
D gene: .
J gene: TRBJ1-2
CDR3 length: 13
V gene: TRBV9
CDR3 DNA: TGTGCCAGCAGCGCAGCCGGATGGGGTGGCTACACCTTC
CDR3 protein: CASSAAGWGGYTF

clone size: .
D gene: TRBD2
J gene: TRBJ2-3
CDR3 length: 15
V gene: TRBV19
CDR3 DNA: TGTGCCAGTAGCACTACTAGGGGAGGGCCAGATACGCAGTATTTT
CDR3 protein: CASSTTRGGPDTQYF

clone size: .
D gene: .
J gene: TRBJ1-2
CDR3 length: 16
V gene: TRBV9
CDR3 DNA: TGTGCCAGCAGCCTACCTCAGGCCGGGAGGGACTATGGCTACACCTTC
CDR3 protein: CASSLPQAGRDYGYTF

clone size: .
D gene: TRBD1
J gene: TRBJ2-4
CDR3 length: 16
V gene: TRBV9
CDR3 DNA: TGTGCCAGCAGCGGTTGGACAGGGGAATCCAAAAACATTCAGTACTTC
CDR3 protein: CASSGWTGESKNIQYF

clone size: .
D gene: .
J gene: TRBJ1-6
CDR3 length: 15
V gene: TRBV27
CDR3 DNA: TGTGCCAGCAGCCCAGCGGGTCAGTCGAATTCACCCCTCCACTTT
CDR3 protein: CASSPAGQSNSPLHF

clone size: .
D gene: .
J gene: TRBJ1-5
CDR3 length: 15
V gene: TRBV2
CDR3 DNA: TGTGCCAGCAGTGAAACTTTGCCGGGTAATCAGCCCCAGCATTTT
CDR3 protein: CASSETLPGNQPQHF